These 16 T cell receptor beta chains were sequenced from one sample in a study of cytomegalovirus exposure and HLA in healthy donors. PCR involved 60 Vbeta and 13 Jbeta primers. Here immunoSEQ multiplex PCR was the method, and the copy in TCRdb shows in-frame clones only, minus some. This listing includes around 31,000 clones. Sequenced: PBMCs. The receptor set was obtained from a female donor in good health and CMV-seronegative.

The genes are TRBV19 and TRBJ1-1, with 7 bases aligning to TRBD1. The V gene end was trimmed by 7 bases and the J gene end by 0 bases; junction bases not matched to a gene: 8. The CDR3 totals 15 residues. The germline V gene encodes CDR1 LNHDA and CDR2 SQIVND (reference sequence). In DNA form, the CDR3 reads TGTGCCAGTATTAGGGAGACAGGGTTGAACACTGAAGCTTTCTTT. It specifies CASIRETGLNTEAFF.

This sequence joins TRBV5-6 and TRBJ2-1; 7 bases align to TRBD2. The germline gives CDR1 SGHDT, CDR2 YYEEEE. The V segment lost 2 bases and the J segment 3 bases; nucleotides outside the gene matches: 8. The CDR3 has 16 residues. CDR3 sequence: CASSFWRGRNYNEQFF. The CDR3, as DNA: TGTGCCAGCAGCTTTTGGCGGGGGAGGAACTACAATGAGCAGTTCTTC.

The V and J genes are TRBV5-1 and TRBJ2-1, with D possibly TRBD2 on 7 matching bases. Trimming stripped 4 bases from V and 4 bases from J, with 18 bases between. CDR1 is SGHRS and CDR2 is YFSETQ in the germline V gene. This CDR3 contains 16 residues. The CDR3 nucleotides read TGCGCCAGCAGCGGTGCGGACGCGGGGGCATACAATGAGCAGTTCTTC. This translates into CASSGADAGAYNEQFF.

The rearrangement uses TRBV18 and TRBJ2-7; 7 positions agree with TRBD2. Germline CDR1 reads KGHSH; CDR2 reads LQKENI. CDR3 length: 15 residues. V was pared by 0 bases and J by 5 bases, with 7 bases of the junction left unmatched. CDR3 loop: CASSPPPAGSHEQYF. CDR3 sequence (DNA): TGTGCCAGCTCACCACCCCCAGCGGGGTCCCACGAGCAGTACTTC. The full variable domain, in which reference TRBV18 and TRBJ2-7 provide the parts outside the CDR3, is NAGVMQNPRHLVRRRGQEARLRCSPMKGHSHVYWYRQLPEEGLKFMVYLQKENIIDESGMPKERFSAEFPKEGPSILRIQQVVRGDSAAYFCASSPPPAGSHEQYFGPGTRLTVT.

In DNA form, the CDR3 reads TGTGCCAGCAGCGTAGGGACAGGGAGCTCCTACGAGCAGTACTTC. Its translation: CASSVGTGSSYEQYF. V gene TRBV9 combines with J gene TRBJ2-7, with 8 bases that match TRBD1. The CDR3 contains 15 residues. V lost 0 bases, J lost 0 bases, and 2 bases stayed unmatched. Germline CDR1 is SGDLS and CDR2 is YYNGEE. Drawing the rest from reference TRBV9 and TRBJ2-7, the complete variable domain is DSGVTQTPKHLITATGQRVTLRCSPRSGDLSVYWYQQSLDQGLQFLIQYYNGEERAKGNILERFSAQQFPDLHSELNLSSLELGDSALYFCASSVGTGSSYEQYFGPGTRLTVT.

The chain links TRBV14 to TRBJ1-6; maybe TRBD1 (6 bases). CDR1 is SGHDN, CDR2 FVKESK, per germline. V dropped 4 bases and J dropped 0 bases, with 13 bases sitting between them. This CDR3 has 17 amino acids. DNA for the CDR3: TGTGCCAGCAGCCTGATGTCCAGGGGCTCCTATAATTCACCCCTCCACTTT. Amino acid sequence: CASSLMSRGSYNSPLHF.

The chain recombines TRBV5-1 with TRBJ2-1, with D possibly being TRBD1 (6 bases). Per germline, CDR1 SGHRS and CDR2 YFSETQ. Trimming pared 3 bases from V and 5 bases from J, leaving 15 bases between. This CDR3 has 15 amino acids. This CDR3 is CASSSTGRNDNEQFF. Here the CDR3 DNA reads TGCGCCAGCAGCTCTACAGGGAGAAACGACAATGAGCAGTTCTTC.

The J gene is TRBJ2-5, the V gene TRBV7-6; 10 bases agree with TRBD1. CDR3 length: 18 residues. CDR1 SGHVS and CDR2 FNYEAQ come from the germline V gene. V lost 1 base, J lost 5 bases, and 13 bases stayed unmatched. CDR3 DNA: TGTGCCAGCAGCTTAGGGGGGGACAGGGGAGCCCCTGGCGAGACCCAGTACTTC. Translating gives CASSLGGDRGAPGETQYF.

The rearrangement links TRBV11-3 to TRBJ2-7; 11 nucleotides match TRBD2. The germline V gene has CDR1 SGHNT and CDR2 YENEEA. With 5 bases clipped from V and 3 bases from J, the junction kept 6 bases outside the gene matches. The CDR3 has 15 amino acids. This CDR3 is CASSRGTSGIYEQYF. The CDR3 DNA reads TGTGCCAGCAGCAGAGGGACTAGCGGAATCTACGAGCAGTACTTC.

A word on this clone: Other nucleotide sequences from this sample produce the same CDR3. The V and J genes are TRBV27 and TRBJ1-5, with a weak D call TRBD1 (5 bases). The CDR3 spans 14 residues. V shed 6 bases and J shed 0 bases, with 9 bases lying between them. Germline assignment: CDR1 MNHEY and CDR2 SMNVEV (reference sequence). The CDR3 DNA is TGTGCCAGCAGCTTAACAGGTAGCAATCAGCCCCAGCATTTT. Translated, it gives CASSLTGSNQPQHF.

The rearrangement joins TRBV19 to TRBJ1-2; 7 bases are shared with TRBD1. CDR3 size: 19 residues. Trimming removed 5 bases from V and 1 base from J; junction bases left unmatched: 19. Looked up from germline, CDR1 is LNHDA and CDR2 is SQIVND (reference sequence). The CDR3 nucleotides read TGTGCCAGTAGTGCTCAGGGCACCTCACAGGGGCCCTATAACTATGGCTACACCTTC. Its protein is CASSAQGTSQGPYNYGYTF.

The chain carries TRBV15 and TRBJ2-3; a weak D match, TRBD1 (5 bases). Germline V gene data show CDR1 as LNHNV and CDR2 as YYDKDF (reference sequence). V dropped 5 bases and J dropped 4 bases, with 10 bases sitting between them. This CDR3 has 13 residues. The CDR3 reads CATSFKGPDTQYF. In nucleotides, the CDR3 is TGTGCCACCAGCTTCAAGGGGCCAGATACGCAGTATTTT.

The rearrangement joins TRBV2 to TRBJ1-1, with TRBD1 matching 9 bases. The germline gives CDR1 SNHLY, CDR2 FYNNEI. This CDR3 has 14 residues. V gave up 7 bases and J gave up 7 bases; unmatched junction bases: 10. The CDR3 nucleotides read TGTGCCAGCACTCCGACAGGGGGTGGCTTTGAAGCTTTCTTT. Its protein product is CASTPTGGGFEAFF. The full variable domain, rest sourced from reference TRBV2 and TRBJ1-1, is EPEVTQTPSHQVTQMGQEVILRCVPISNHLYFYWYRQILGQKVEFLVSFYNNEISEKSEIFDDQFSVERPDGSNFTLKIRSTKLEDSAMYFCASTPTGGGFEAFFGQGTRLTVV.

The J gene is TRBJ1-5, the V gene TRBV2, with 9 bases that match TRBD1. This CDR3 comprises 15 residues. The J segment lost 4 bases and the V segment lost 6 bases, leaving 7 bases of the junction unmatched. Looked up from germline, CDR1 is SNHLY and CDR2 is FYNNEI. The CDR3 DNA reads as TGTGCCAGCAGAGCCGGGACAGGGCTTAATCAGCCCCAGCATTTT. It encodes CASRAGTGLNQPQHF. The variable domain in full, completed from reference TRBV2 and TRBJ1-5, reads EPEVTQTPSHQVTQMGQEVILRCVPISNHLYFYWYRQILGQKVEFLVSFYNNEISEKSEIFDDQFSVERPDGSNFTLKIRSTKLEDSAMYFCASRAGTGLNQPQHFGDGTRLSIL.

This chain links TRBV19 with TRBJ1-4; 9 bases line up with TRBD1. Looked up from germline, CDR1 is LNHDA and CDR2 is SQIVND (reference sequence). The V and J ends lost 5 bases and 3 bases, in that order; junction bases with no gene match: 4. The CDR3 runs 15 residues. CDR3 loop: CASSADRGANEKLFF. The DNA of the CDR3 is TGTGCCAGTAGTGCGGACAGGGGTGCTAATGAAAAACTGTTTTTT.

CDR3 bases: TGTGCCAGCGGGGGGTACAATTCACCCCTCCACTTT. Protein sequence: CASGGYNSPLHF. V gene TRBV9 combines with J gene TRBJ1-6; tentative D call: TRBD1 (5 bases). Trimming left V 7 bases short and J 7 bases short, with 9 bases between. The germline V gene has CDR1 SGDLS and CDR2 YYNGEE. The CDR3 has 12 residues. The variable domain in full, with the rest retrieved from reference TRBV9 and TRBJ1-6, is DSGVTQTPKHLITATGQRVTLRCSPRSGDLSVYWYQQSLDQGLQFLIQYYNGEERAKGNILERFSAQQFPDLHSELNLSSLELGDSALYFCASGGYNSPLHFGNGTRLTVT.